This T cell receptor (beta chain) was identified in a study of low-dose radiotherapy and immunotherapy resistance in tumors (dated by TCRdb to 2021 to 2024). Study-level background: Patients in Cohort 1 were given 0.5 Gy per fraction every 2 weeks, and the prescribed total PTV dose was 6.5 Gy. For Cohort 2, the dose was 1 Gy per fraction given every two weeks, adding up to 13 Gy in total across 26 weeks. Patients were given nivolumab as a 240 mg flat dose every two weeks and ipilimumab at 1 mg/kg every six weeks, with both drugs delivered intravenously. Cyclophosphamide 200 mg/m2 was given intravenously every two weeks, one day before each radiation and immunotherapy administration. Starting on cycle 1 day 1, patients took 300 mg of aspirin by mouth once a day for four cycles. Trial participants were not randomized into treatment groups. Eight patients were included in the translational analysis: three from the first dose cohort and the first five from the second dose cohort.

TCRdb records Illumina HiSeq 2500 as the sequencer. To make first-strand cDNA, Superscript III was used along with a set of TRAV- and TRBV-specific primers so that both the TCRalpha and TCRbeta chains were covered. TCRs were amplified with Phusion for 15 to 20 PCR cycles, with a constant-region primer paired with the adapter attached to the V primers. The MessageAmp II aRNA Amplification Kit was used to amplify the isolated mRNA, with in vitro transcription run for 15 to 20 hours at 37 degrees C. The Dynabeads mRNA DIRECT Purification Kit was used to isolate mRNA for TCR sequencing. Indexed Illumina adapters were added in a second approximately 27-cycle Phusion PCR, and the resulting products were purified with AMPure XP beads. On the study's bioinformatics: Custom Perl scripts pooled TCR sequences encoding the same protein, removed out-of-frame sequences and computed each clonotype's abundance. Any TCR sequence backed by just one read was left out of the analysis. Among the metrics used to describe the repertoires were Shannon entropy, Gini index, clonality, richness, and the frequency of TCRs shared between repertoires. The raw public data were reprocessed by TCRdb itself: fastp quality trimming at Q25, MiXCR clonotype calling, in-frame beta chains only. Rows are unified per CDR3 protein, each entry keeping the most common DNA and genes. The V and J calls here are based on TCRdb, not the publication. The sample table lists 54,000 or so distinct CDR3 sequences, about 23% of them with a count of one. Of the sample, just over 5.5% falls within the top ten clones.

Read against the paper, the sample's time point label means: before trial treatment. Donors were enrolled in RACIN, a single-arm phase I dose-escalation trial in which nivolumab, ipilimumab, aspirin, low-dose cyclophosphamide and low-dose radiotherapy were combined. Eligible patients had advanced, TIL-negative solid tumors. This clonotype was seen many times. It lacks a known antigen. No much larger clone is present one base from it, and per-base qualities are unavailable. Sequenced here: PBMCs, sampled before treatment. The receptor comes from a male donor with prostate cancer.

The nucleotide sequence reads TGTGCCAGCAGCAAAGGACAGGGCATAGCCACCGGGGAGCTGTTTTTT. It translates as CASSKGQGIATGELFF. The chain is made from TRBV5-4 and TRBJ2-2; 8 middle bases align to TRBD1. The CDR1 and CDR2 encoded by the germline V gene (reference sequence) are SGHNT and YYREEE. Measured from the cysteine to the phenylalanine, the CDR3 is 16 residues long. The DNA shown is the 48-base CDR3, in frame from base 1. Germline trimming amounts to 4 bases on V and 4 bases on J, with 9 as the count of junction bases outside the gene matches.